This T cell receptor (beta chain) is from a study of OX40 agonist ivuxolimab in advanced cancers. The overall study: People in dose escalation had one of these cancers: hepatocellular carcinoma, melanoma, renal cell or head and neck cancer.

Produced via immunoSEQ multiplex PCR; TCRdb's table is partial and in-frame only. The sample contains 90,000 or so clones, 87% of which appear only once. CDR1 is WNHNN, CDR2 SYGVQD, per germline (reference sequence). The CDR3 consists of 16 residues. V was trimmed by 2 bases and J by 2 bases, leaving 14 bases between them. Whole-study findings and limits: Clonal expansion in partial responders at 0.1-3.0 mg/kg ranked among the lowest. In general, CD8+ T cells held more expanded clones than CD4+ did, on average.

Details on this clone: The antigen remains undetermined.

The chain employs TRBV10-1 and TRBJ2-3; tentatively, D is TRBD2 (6 bases). This sequence was found in an adult with an advanced solid tumor such as melanoma, head and neck, liver or kidney cancer. Sample: CD4+ or CD8+ T cells sorted from blood, taken in a trial of the OX40 agonist ivuxolimab. CDR3 region: CASSENLGLPTDTQYF. The CDR3 region has the DNA TGCGCCAGCAGTGAGAATCTTGGACTACCCACAGATACGCAGTATTTT.